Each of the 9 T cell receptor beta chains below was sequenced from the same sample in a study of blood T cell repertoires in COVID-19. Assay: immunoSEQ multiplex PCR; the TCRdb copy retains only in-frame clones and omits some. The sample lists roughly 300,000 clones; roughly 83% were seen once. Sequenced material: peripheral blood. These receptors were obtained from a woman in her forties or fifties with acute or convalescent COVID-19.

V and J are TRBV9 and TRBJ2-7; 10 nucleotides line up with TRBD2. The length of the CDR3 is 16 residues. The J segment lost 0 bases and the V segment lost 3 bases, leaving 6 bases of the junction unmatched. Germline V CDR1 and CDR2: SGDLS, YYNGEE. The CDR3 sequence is CASSAYPSGSSYEQYF. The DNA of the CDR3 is TGTGCCAGCAGCGCTTATCCTAGCGGGAGCTCCTACGAGCAGTACTTC.

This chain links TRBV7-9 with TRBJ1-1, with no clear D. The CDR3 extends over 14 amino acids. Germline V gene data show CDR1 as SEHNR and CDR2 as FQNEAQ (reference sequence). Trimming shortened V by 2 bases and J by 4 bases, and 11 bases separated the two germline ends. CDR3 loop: CASSLPGGGTEAFF. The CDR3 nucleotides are TGTGCCAGCAGCTTACCCGGCGGTGGCACTGAAGCTTTCTTT.

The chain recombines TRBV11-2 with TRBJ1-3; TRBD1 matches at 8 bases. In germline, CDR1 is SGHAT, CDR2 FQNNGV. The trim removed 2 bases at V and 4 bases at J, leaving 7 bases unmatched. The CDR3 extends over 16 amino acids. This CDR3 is CASSLRRQGSGNTIYF. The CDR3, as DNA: TGTGCCAGCAGCTTACGACGACAGGGGTCGGGAAACACCATATATTTT.

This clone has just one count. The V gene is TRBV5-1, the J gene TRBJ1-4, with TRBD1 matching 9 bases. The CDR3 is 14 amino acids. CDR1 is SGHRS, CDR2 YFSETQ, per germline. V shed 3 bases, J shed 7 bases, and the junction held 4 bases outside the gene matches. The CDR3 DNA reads TGCGCCAGCAGCTCACAGGGGGCCAGTGAAAAACTGTTTTTT. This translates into CASSSQGASEKLFF.

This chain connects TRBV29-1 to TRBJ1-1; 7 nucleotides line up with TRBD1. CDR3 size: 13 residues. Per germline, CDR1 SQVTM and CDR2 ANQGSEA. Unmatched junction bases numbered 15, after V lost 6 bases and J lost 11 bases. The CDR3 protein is CSVHHQGESLAFF. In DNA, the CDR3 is TGCAGCGTCCACCATCAGGGGGAATCTCTGGCTTTCTTT.

The CDR3 here is CASSFAAGALQDTQYF. The CDR3 DNA follows: TGTGCCAGCAGTTTCGCGGCGGGAGCATTACAAGATACGCAGTATTTT. This chain uses TRBV27 with TRBJ2-3, with 7 bases that match TRBD2. The CDR3 is 16 amino acids. The V gene's germline CDR1 is MNHEY and CDR2 SMNVEV (reference sequence). Germline trimming cut 3 bases from V and 5 bases from J; bases unmatched to any gene: 11.

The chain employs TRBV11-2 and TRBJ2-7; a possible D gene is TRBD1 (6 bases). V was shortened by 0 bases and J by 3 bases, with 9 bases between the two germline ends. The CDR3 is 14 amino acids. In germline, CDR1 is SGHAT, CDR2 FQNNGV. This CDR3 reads CASSLEAGDYEQYF. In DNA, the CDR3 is TGTGCCAGCAGCTTAGAGGCAGGGGACTACGAGCAGTACTTC.

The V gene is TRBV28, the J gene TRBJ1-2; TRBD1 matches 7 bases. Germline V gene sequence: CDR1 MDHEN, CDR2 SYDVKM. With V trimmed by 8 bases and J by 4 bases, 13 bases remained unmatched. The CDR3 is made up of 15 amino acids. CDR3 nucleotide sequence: TGTGCCAGCGTCACAGGGGCCGGCAATTTCTATGGCTACACCTTC. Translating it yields CASVTGAGNFYGYTF.

Here the CDR3 DNA reads TGCGCCAGCAGCTTGGCGTCAGGGGCTGGAAACACCATATATTTT. Translating it yields CASSLASGAGNTIYF. The V call is TRBV5-1, the J call TRBJ1-3; weak D call: TRBD1 (6 bases). This CDR3 is 15 amino acids long. CDR1 and CDR2 from the germline V gene are SGHRS and YFSETQ. V was pared by 0 bases and J by 2 bases, with 9 bases between.